This T cell receptor (beta chain) is from a study of OX40 agonist ivuxolimab in advanced cancers. Study context: Melanoma, hepatocellular carcinoma, head and neck or renal cell cancer occurred in dose-escalation patients. Patients achieving partial responses numbered three: one hepatocellular carcinoma case and two cutaneous melanoma cases. Study-wide results and caveats: Certain nonresponders additionally had low normalized T-cell clonal expansion. Clonal expansion from baseline to week 6 occurred in both CD4+ and CD8+ T cells.

As to this clone: The antigen remains unidentified. This clone may be a read error of a much larger clone one base away.

Sequencing was performed with immunoSEQ multiplex PCR; in TCRdb, only in-frame clones are kept and a portion is missing. The sample shows about 20,000 clones, 74% of them seen only once. There are 17 residues in the CDR3. The V end lost 6 bases, the J end lost 3 bases, and 24 bases lay between the germline ends. Germline CDR1 and CDR2: MDHEN and SYDVKM. The chain recombines TRBV28 with TRBJ2-7; TRBD1 or TRBD2 may be the D gene (8 bases each). This sample comprised CD4+ or CD8+ T cells sorted from blood, obtained in a trial of the OX40 agonist ivuxolimab. The sequence was collected from an adult with an advanced solid tumor such as melanoma, head and neck, liver or kidney cancer. The CDR3 here is CASRRGAGGSGSYEQYF. CDR3 nucleotides: TGTGCCAGCAGGCGGGGGGCAGGGGGCAGTGGTAGCTACGAGCAGTACTTC.